This is a list of T cell receptor beta chains from one sample in a study of cytomegalovirus exposure and HLA in healthy donors. TCRdb's table, derived via immunoSEQ multiplex PCR, lists solely in-frame clones and lacks some. The table includes roughly 35,000 clones, nearly 55% detected once. The sequenced material came from PBMCs. The receptor source for this set is a woman in her 40s in good health and CMV-seropositive. CDR3s include the opening cysteine and the closing phenylalanine or tryptophan. The order of the fields is D gene, clone size, V gene, J gene, CDR3 DNA, CDR3 protein. The D gene is left open where the match is weak. Size tells how often a clone was seen (once, few, many) or the class of an expanded clone, and some rows leave it out.

TRBD1,-,TRBV7-2,TRBJ2-7,TGTGCCAGCAGCCTTCGGACAGGGATGTCCTACGAGCAGTACTTC,CASSLRTGMSYEQYF
-,-,TRBV12-5,TRBJ2-1,TGTGCTAGTGGTCCTGGCCGGACAGACTACAATGAGCAGTTCTTC,CASGPGRTDYNEQFF
TRBD2,few,TRBV5-1,TRBJ2-3,TGCGCCAGCAGCGGGGCTGTAGTCCCTAGCGGGGGGAACACAGATACGCAGTATTTT,CASSGAVVPSGGNTDTQYF
TRBD2,-,TRBV6-4,TRBJ2-7,TGTGCCAGCAGTGACCCGGGACTAGCGGCGCACGAGCAGTACTTC,CASSDPGLAAHEQYF
-,-,TRBV13,TRBJ2-7,TGTGCCAGCAGTTCCGGCGGGCTAAGCTCCTACGAGCAGTACTTC,CASSSGGLSSYEQYF
TRBD1,-,TRBV7-9,TRBJ1-6,TGTGCCAGCAGCTTATATCAGGGGGGTGGTTCACCCCTCCACTTT,CASSLYQGGGSPLHF
TRBD1,-,TRBV10-3,TRBJ2-7,TGTGCCATCCAGCCGGGACAGGGGACCTACGAGCAGTACTTC,CAIQPGQGTYEQYF
TRBD2,-,TRBV4-2,TRBJ2-1,TGTGCCAGCAGCCATCGGGGGGAAGGCGGGGCCGGGGGTGGGCAGTTCTTC,CASSHRGEGGAGGGQFF
-,once,TRBV2,TRBJ2-7,TGTGCCAGCAGTGAACAGGGGAGCTCCTACGAGCAGTACTTC,CASSEQGSSYEQYF
-,few,TRBV6-1,TRBJ1-5,TGTGCCAGCAGTGCGGACAGTCAGCCCCAGCATTTT,CASSADSQPQHF
TRBD2,-,TRBV11-3,TRBJ2-5,TGTGCCAGCAGCAACCCGGGACTAGGGGAAGAGACCCAGTACTTC,CASSNPGLGEETQYF
-,-,TRBV18,TRBJ1-1,TGTGCCAGCTCACTCCGACAGGATAACACTGAAGCTTTCTTT,CASSLRQDNTEAFF
-,few,TRBV18,TRBJ2-1,TGTGCCAGCTTACCTCAGGCGAGCTCCTACAATGAGCAGTTCTTC,CASLPQASSYNEQFF
-,-,TRBV5-1,TRBJ1-1,TGCGCCAGCAGCTCCCCCAGCCGGGGGGCTTCGAACACTGAAGCTTTCTTT,CASSSPSRGASNTEAFF
-,-,TRBV7-9,TRBJ2-5,TGTGCCAGCAGCTTAGGGGGAGCTTCAGAGACCCAGTACTTC,CASSLGGASETQYF
-,few,TRBV10-1,TRBJ1-1,TGCGCCGCGTACAGGGCGAACACTGAAGCTTTCTTT,CAAYRANTEAFF
TRBD2,-,TRBV2,TRBJ2-7,TGTGCCAGCAGCCGCAAACTAGCGGGGGTCTACGAGCAGTACTTC,CASSRKLAGVYEQYF
-,-,TRBV4-2,TRBJ2-1,TGTGCCAGCAGCCAAGAAACTAGTGCCTCCTACAATGAGCAGTTCTTC,CASSQETSASYNEQFF
-,few,TRBV27,TRBJ1-6,TGTGCCAGCAGTTTATTGTGGCAGGGCGGCTCACCCCTCCACTTT,CASSLLWQGGSPLHF
TRBD1,-,TRBV5-1,TRBJ1-1,TGCGCCAGCAGCCTCGACAGGGGGAACACTGAAGCTTTCTTT,CASSLDRGNTEAFF
-,-,TRBV5-1,TRBJ2-5,TGCGCCAGCAGCCAAGGGGAGGGGGGCCAAGAGACCCAGTACTTC,CASSQGEGGQETQYF
-,-,TRBV30,TRBJ2-2,TGTGCCTGGACGGGGGGCGACACCGGGGAGCTGTTTTTT,CAWTGGDTGELFF
-,-,TRBV5-6,TRBJ2-7,TGTGCCAGCAGGGGACACCCCTCCTACGAGCAGTACTTC,CASRGHPSYEQYF
-,-,TRBV20-1,TRBJ2-1,TGCAGTGCTACCGGTTACAATGAGCAGTTCTTC,CSATGYNEQFF
TRBD1,-,TRBV2,TRBJ1-6,TGTGCCAGCAGTGGGACAGGGGTTGGTTCACCCCTCCACTTT,CASSGTGVGSPLHF
TRBD2,few,TRBV6-6,TRBJ2-7,TGTGCCAGCAGTTACGCTAGCGGGGGGGGAGGTTACGAGCAGTACTTC,CASSYASGGGGYEQYF
TRBD2,-,TRBV13,TRBJ2-3,TGTGCCAGCAGCCCCCTGGCGGGGGGGCTTGTAGATACGCAGTATTTT,CASSPLAGGLVDTQYF
TRBD2,-,TRBV7-9,TRBJ2-1,TGTGCCAGCAGTCCCGCGGGGGTCGAGCAGTTCTTC,CASSPAGVEQFF
-,-,TRBV25-1,TRBJ1-1,TGTGCCAGCCGGGAGGGGGACGGGATTGAAGCTTTCTTT,CASREGDGIEAFF
TRBD1,few,TRBV4-3,TRBJ1-2,TGCGCCAGCAGCCAAGATAGAGCATCAAGTGAGGGGGCCCGTGGCTACACCTTC,CASSQDRASSEGARGYTF
-,-,TRBV7-2,TRBJ1-5,TGTGCCAGCAGCTTGGACACAGGGATGGGGACTCAGCCCCAGCATTTT,CASSLDTGMGTQPQHF
TRBD1,-,TRBV5-4,TRBJ2-6,TGTGCCAGCAGCCGGGACAGCTCTGGGGCCAACGTCCTGACTTTC,CASSRDSSGANVLTF
-,few,TRBV11-3,TRBJ2-7,TGTGCCAGCAGCTCCCAGGGCGGCGAGCAGTACTTC,CASSSQGGEQYF
-,-,TRBV14,TRBJ1-1,TGTGCCAGCAGCCAAGATACGAATCTCCGGGGGATGAACACTGAAGCTTTCTTT,CASSQDTNLRGMNTEAFF
-,few,TRBV10-3,TRBJ1-2,TGTGCCATCAGTGAGAGCGGCAGAATCCACTATGGCTACACCTTC,CAISESGRIHYGYTF
-,few,TRBV6-5,TRBJ2-7,TGTGCCAGCAGTTCGCCGGGGTCCTACGAGCAGTACTTC,CASSSPGSYEQYF
-,-,TRBV9,TRBJ1-2,TGTGCCAGCAGCGTAGAGAGGTTGGGGACTTATGGCTACACCTTC,CASSVERLGTYGYTF
-,-,TRBV27,TRBJ1-2,TGTGCCAGCAGTGCAAGGACAGCTAACTATGGCTACACCTTC,CASSARTANYGYTF
-,once,TRBV9,TRBJ2-1,TGTGCCAGCAGCGAAGACGGGACATCCTACAATGAGCAGTTCTTC,CASSEDGTSYNEQFF
TRBD1,few,TRBV19,TRBJ2-7,TGTGCCAGTAGTGGGACAGGGGGTTACGAGCAGTACTTC,CASSGTGGYEQYF
TRBD1,-,TRBV6-5,TRBJ1-2,TGTGCCAGCAGTTACTCTGGGACAGTCGGTGGCTACACCTTC,CASSYSGTVGGYTF
-,-,TRBV5-1,TRBJ2-7,TGCGCCAGCAGCTTGGGTGAAGGGGGTTACGAGCAGTACTTC,CASSLGEGGYEQYF
TRBD1,-,TRBV7-2,TRBJ2-7,TGTGCCAGCAGCTTTTTAGGGACAGGCCCCTGGGGGCAGTACTTC,CASSFLGTGPWGQYF
TRBD1,few,TRBV4-3,TRBJ2-6,TGCGCCAGCAGCCAGACCGGGACAGGGTCTGGGGCCAACGTCCTGACTTTC,CASSQTGTGSGANVLTF
TRBD1,-,TRBV5-4,TRBJ1-2,TGTGCCAGCAGCTTGGACCCCACGGTGACAGGGGCAGACACCTTC,CASSLDPTVTGADTF
-,few,TRBV7-8,TRBJ2-7,TGTGCCAGCACCCAAAGTACAGGGTCCTACGAGCAGTACTTC,CASTQSTGSYEQYF
-,few,TRBV4-3,TRBJ2-3,TGCGCCAGCAGCCAAGTGTCGGGGGGCTTGGTAGATACGCAGTATTTT,CASSQVSGGLVDTQYF
TRBD1,-,TRBV4-2,TRBJ1-1,TGTGCCAGCAGCCAATTAGGGACAGAGTTGAACACTGAAGCTTTCTTT,CASSQLGTELNTEAFF
-,-,TRBV30,TRBJ2-5,TGTGCCTGGAGCGCCGGAGGCCTTCAAGAGACCCAGTACTTC,CAWSAGGLQETQYF
TRBD2,-,TRBV10-3,TRBJ2-5,TGTGCCATCAGTGGGGCTAGCGGGGGGGCGCAAGAGACCCAGTACTTC,CAISGASGGAQETQYF
TRBD1,-,TRBV6-1,TRBJ2-7,TGTGCCAGCAGTCTTCGACAGGGTGGAGTAGGCGAGCAGTACTTC,CASSLRQGGVGEQYF
-,-,TRBV25-1,TRBJ2-5,TGTGCCAGTAACCTCTCATGGGCTACGGAGACCCAGTACTTC,CASNLSWATETQYF
TRBD2,once,TRBV11-2,TRBJ2-1,TGTGCCAGCAGCTCACTGAGGACTAGCGGGGGGTACAATGAGCAGTTCTTC,CASSSLRTSGGYNEQFF